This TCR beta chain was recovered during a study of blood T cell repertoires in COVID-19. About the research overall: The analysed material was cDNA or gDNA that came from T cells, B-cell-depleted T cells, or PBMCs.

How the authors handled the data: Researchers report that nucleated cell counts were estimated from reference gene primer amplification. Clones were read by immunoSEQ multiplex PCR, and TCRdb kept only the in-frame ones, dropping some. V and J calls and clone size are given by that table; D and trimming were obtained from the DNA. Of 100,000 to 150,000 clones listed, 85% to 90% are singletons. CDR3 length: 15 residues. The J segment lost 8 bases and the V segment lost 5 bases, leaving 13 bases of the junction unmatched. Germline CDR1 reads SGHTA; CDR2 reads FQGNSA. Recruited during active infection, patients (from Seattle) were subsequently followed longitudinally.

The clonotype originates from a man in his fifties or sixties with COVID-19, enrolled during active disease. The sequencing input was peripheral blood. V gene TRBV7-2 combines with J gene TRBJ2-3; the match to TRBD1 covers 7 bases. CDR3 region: CASSPTGEKFSTQYF. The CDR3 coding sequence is TGTGCCAGCAGCCCCACAGGGGAGAAATTCAGTACGCAGTATTTT.